The 5 T cell receptor beta chains presented below share a single source sample, sequenced in a study of cytomegalovirus exposure and HLA in healthy donors. PCR primers comprised 60 Vbeta and 13 Jbeta primers. TCRdb's copy holds only in-frame clones and misses some; the assay was immunoSEQ multiplex PCR. The sample includes 160,000 or so clones, roughly 79% of them seen just once. The sequenced material came from PBMCs. These receptor sequences come from a middle-aged man in good health and CMV-seronegative.

Only a few counts were recorded for this clone. The chain combines TRBV28 with TRBJ2-5; maybe TRBD2 (6 bases). CDR1 MDHEN and CDR2 SYDVKM come from the germline V gene. The CDR3 is 15 amino acids. V dropped 1 base and J dropped 7 bases, with 16 bases sitting between them. CDR3 bases: TGTGCCAGCAGTTTATCAGGGATTTTGGGAGGGACCCAGTACTTC. Residues: CASSLSGILGGTQYF.

A remark on this clone: Its ends do not fully match the called genes, so a read error is possible. The CDR3 coding sequence is TGCGCCTCGCGGGGTCCAACTAATGAAGAACTGTTTTTT. Its protein is CASRGPTNEELFF. The chain links TRBV9 to TRBJ1-4, with D unclear. CDR1 and CDR2 from the germline V gene are SGDLS and YYNGEE. This CDR3 comprises 13 residues.

V gene TRBV10-3 combines with J gene TRBJ2-1; TRBD1 agrees at 9 bases. This CDR3 contains 17 residues. Germline values: CDR1 ENHRY, CDR2 SYGVKD. J gave up 2 bases and V 4 bases, and 9 bases lay outside the gene matches. The CDR3 protein is CAISASRDRDAYNEQFF. CDR3 DNA: TGTGCCATCAGTGCCAGCAGGGACAGGGATGCCTACAATGAGCAGTTCTTC.

The chain is built from TRBV5-5 and TRBJ2-7; 11 bases agree with TRBD2. CDR3 length: 15 amino acids. With 2 bases clipped from V and 4 bases from J, the junction kept 5 bases outside the gene matches. Germline V gene sequence: CDR1 SGHKS, CDR2 YYEKEE (reference sequence). CDR3 protein: CASSLGLAGRYEQYV. The DNA of the CDR3 is TGTGCCAGCAGCTTAGGACTAGCGGGTAGATACGAGCAGTACGTC.

The genes are TRBV6-5 and TRBJ2-3, with D maybe TRBD1 (6 bases). Trimming left V 6 bases short and J 1 base short, with 14 bases between. Germline assignment: CDR1 MNHEY and CDR2 SVGAGI. CDR3 length: 15 amino acids. The CDR3 region is CASRPRGWGTDTQYF. CDR3 in DNA: TGTGCCAGCAGACCCAGGGGTTGGGGCACAGATACGCAGTATTTT.